The rows below give T cell receptor beta chains drawn from one sample of a study of blood T cells in healthy people across ages. Each CDR3 protein is one row after TCRdb ran MiXCR on the 5' RACE reads. The table shows over 450,000 distinct CDR3 sequences, with 24% occurring only once. This same sample was also taken into another study, of T cells of mothers and their children.

Material for sequencing was blood. Every receptor here comes from a boy younger than 18 in good health. Both conserved end residues are part of each CDR3. The D gene is left open where the match is weak. Rows may omit the clone size; those that give it use once, few, many or a size class.

clone_size j_call v_call cdr3_length d_call cdr3_nt cdr3_aa
NA TRBJ2-5 TRBV7-8 16 NA TGTGCCAGCGACGAGGTGGGGGCTCCTCTCCGTGAGACCCAGTACTTC CASDEVGAPLRETQYF
few TRBJ2-1 TRBV24-1 16 NA TGTGCCACCAGTGATGGAGGGGACAGATCTTACAATGAGCAGTTCTTC CATSDGGDRSYNEQFF
NA TRBJ1-2 TRBV28 13 NA TGTGCCAGCAGATTGAACGGGACACCCGGCTACACCTTC CASRLNGTPGYTF
NA TRBJ2-1 TRBV24-1 16 TRBD1 TGTGCCACCAGTGATTCGACAGGGGGCGCCGGAAATGAGCAGTTCTTC CATSDSTGGAGNEQFF
NA TRBJ1-2 TRBV24-1 12 NA TGTGCCACCAGCGCCGATAACTATGGCTACACCTTC CATSADNYGYTF
few TRBJ1-2 TRBV7-2 11 NA TGTGCCAGCAGTACTAACTATGGCTACACCTTC CASSTNYGYTF
few TRBJ2-7 TRBV2 12 TRBD2 TGTGCCAGCGGGGGGGAACCCCCAGGGCAGTACTTC CASGGEPPGQYF
NA TRBJ2-1 TRBV13 17 TRBD2 TGTGCCAGCAGCCCGACTAGCGGGGGAGTTGTCGACAATGAGCAGTTCTTC CASSPTSGGVVDNEQFF
few TRBJ1-1 TRBV2 15 TRBD1 TGTGCCAGCAGGGATCAGGGGGCGGTAGGGACTGAAGCTTTCTTT CASRDQGAVGTEAFF
few TRBJ1-2 TRBV7-3 13 TRBD1 TGTGCCAGCACCCGACAGGGTTCGTCTGGCTACACCTTC CASTRQGSSGYTF
NA TRBJ2-7 TRBV20-1 14 TRBD2 TGCAGTGCTCTTCTAGCGGGAGCTTCCTACGAGCAGTACTTC CSALLAGASYEQYF
few TRBJ2-1 TRBV27 13 NA TGTGCCAGCAGTTTCCAAGCCTTTAATGAGCAGTTCTTC CASSFQAFNEQFF
NA TRBJ2-5 TRBV11-2 16 TRBD2 TGTGCCAGCAGCTTACAAAAACAGCGGGGGGGAGAGACCCAGTACTTC CASSLQKQRGGETQYF